Listed below are T cell receptor beta chains from one sample, sequenced in a study of T cell responses to AZD1222 COVID-19 vaccine. The protocol was immunoSEQ multiplex PCR, while the TCRdb copy is restricted to in-frame clones and leaves out a portion. The sample shows 150,000 to 200,000 clones, roughly 92% of them seen only once. Sequenced material: peripheral blood, taken 28 days after the second dose of the MenACWY control vaccine. The receptors were gathered from an adult who received the MenACWY meningococcal vaccine as a control. Both conserved end residues are part of each CDR3. The order of the fields is V gene, J gene, D gene, clone size, CDR3 protein, CDR3 DNA. The D gene is left open where the match is weak. The listing skips clone size in some rows; elsewhere it reads once, few, many or a size class.

TRBV14	TRBJ2-7	TRBD2	.	CASSQGVPGTSEAYEQYF	TGTGCCAGCAGCCAAGGAGTCCCCGGGACTAGCGAAGCCTACGAGCAGTACTTC
TRBV19	TRBJ1-3	.	.	CASSIGSGNTIYF	TGTGCCAGTAGTATCGGTTCTGGAAACACCATATATTTT
TRBV5-1	TRBJ2-1	TRBD2	few	CASSPTSGSYNEQFF	TGCGCCAGCAGCCCGACTAGCGGGAGCTACAATGAGCAGTTCTTC
TRBV10-3	TRBJ1-2	.	.	CAISDAGSRTGYTF	TGTGCCATCAGTGATGCCGGGAGTCGGACTGGCTACACCTTC
TRBV12-5	TRBJ1-5	.	.	CASGLGNQTDQPQHF	TGTGCTAGTGGTTTGGGCAACCAGACAGATCAGCCCCAGCATTTT
TRBV28	TRBJ2-3	.	.	CASSLYPLTSTDTQYF	TGTGCCAGCAGTTTATATCCCCTCACTAGCACAGATACGCAGTATTTT
TRBV9	TRBJ1-4	.	.	CASSPSGGIGEKLFF	TGTGCCAGCAGCCCATCTGGGGGCATCGGGGAAAAACTGTTTTTT
TRBV27	TRBJ1-1	.	.	CASSSHRRNTEAFF	TGTGCCAGCAGTAGCCACAGGCGGAACACTGAAGCTTTCTTT
TRBV3-1/TRBV3-2	TRBJ2-5	TRBD1	.	CASSQGQGGETQYF	TGTGCCAGCAGCCAGGGACAGGGAGGAGAGACCCAGTACTTC
TRBV7-8	TRBJ1-1	.	.	CASSPRGHVNTEAFF	TGTGCCAGCAGCCCGCGGGGACATGTGAACACTGAAGCTTTCTTT
TRBV9	TRBJ1-2	.	.	CASSVANTGTNYGYTF	TGTGCCAGCAGCGTAGCCAATACAGGGACTAACTATGGCTACACCTTC
TRBV7-3	TRBJ2-2	TRBD2	.	CASSPTLAGVKTGELFF	TGTGCCAGCAGCCCAACCCTAGCGGGAGTTAAAACCGGGGAGCTGTTTTTT
TRBV7-2	TRBJ1-5	.	.	CASGPRADLAQHF	TGTGCCAGCGGACCCAGGGCAGATCTGGCCCAGCATTTT
TRBV3-1/TRBV3-2	TRBJ1-5	.	.	CASSQDSSNQPQHF	TGTGCCAGCAGCCAAGACAGCAGCAATCAGCCCCAGCATTTT
TRBV7-9	TRBJ2-5	TRBD2	.	CASSSGTSGSGQETQYF	TGTGCCAGCAGCTCTGGGACTAGCGGGAGTGGGCAAGAGACCCAGTACTTC
TRBV10-3	TRBJ1-1	.	.	CASRNTEAFF	TGTGCCAGCCGGAACACTGAAGCTTTCTTT
TRBV2	TRBJ2-7	.	.	CASSGQAYEQYF	TGTGCCAGCAGTGGTCAGGCCTACGAGCAGTACTTC
TRBV2	TRBJ1-6	.	few	CASSENPNSPLHF	TGTGCCAGCAGTGAAAACCCTAATTCACCCCTCCACTTT
TRBV10-3	TRBJ1-2	.	.	CATTRGEGHGYTF	TGTGCCACCACAAGGGGTGAGGGGCATGGCTACACCTTC
TRBV7-2	TRBJ2-5	TRBD2	once	CASTTGGAETQYF	TGTGCCAGCACAACGGGAGGAGCAGAGACCCAGTACTTC
TRBV9	TRBJ1-2	TRBD1	.	CASSDRGTGEPYGYTF	TGTGCCAGCAGCGACCGCGGGACAGGGGAACCCTATGGCTACACCTTC
TRBV7-9	TRBJ1-2	.	.	CASSPVTGYGYTF	TGTGCCAGCAGCCCCGTGACAGGCTATGGCTACACCTTC
TRBV7-9	TRBJ2-5	.	.	CASSTRQASWVQETQYF	TGTGCCAGCAGCACCCGACAGGCGAGTTGGGTTCAAGAGACCCAGTACTTC
TRBV29-1	TRBJ1-5	TRBD1	.	CSVGTGGGQPQHF	TGCAGCGTCGGAACAGGGGGCGGTCAGCCCCAGCATTTT
TRBV3-1/TRBV3-2	TRBJ2-2	.	.	CASSQKRAYTGELFF	TGTGCCAGCAGCCAAAAGCGGGCTTACACCGGGGAGCTGTTTTTT
TRBV6-5	TRBJ1-3	.	.	CASSYGVAGNTIYF	TGTGCCAGCAGTTATGGGGTGGCTGGAAACACCATATATTTT
TRBV2	TRBJ1-4	TRBD1	.	CASSETGGDEKLFF	TGTGCCAGCAGTGAGACAGGGGGAGATGAAAAACTGTTTTTT
TRBV28	TRBJ1-5	.	.	CASSSQMPTYRNQPQHF	TGTGCCAGCAGTTCGCAGATGCCCACCTATCGCAATCAGCCCCAGCATTTT
TRBV5-1	TRBJ1-2	TRBD1	few	CASSFDNWDRSQGGYTF	TGCGCCAGCAGCTTTGATAATTGGGACAGGTCTCAGGGTGGCTACACCTTC
TRBV7-8	TRBJ1-2	TRBD1	.	CASSLAPGQPNYGYTF	TGTGCCAGCAGCTTAGCTCCGGGACAGCCAAACTATGGCTACACCTTC
TRBV7-3	TRBJ1-1	.	.	CASSLRHGVNTEAFF	TGTGCCAGCAGCTTAAGACATGGGGTGAACACTGAAGCTTTCTTT
TRBV19	TRBJ2-3	.	.	CASRRASDTQYF	TGTGCCAGTAGGAGGGCGTCAGATACGCAGTATTTT
TRBV7-3	TRBJ2-1	.	.	CASSPRTEGEQFF	TGTGCCAGCAGCCCTCGGACGGAGGGTGAGCAGTTCTTC
TRBV3-1/TRBV3-2	TRBJ1-2	.	.	CASSQEIGYGYTF	TGTGCCAGCAGCCAAGAAATAGGCTATGGCTACACCTTC
TRBV9	TRBJ2-7	.	.	CASSVGIADSYEQYF	TGTGCCAGCAGCGTAGGTATAGCGGACTCCTACGAGCAGTACTTC
TRBV15	TRBJ1-1	.	.	CATSRGQEGTEAFF	TGTGCCACCAGCAGAGGGCAGGAGGGCACTGAAGCTTTCTTT
TRBV6-6	TRBJ2-2	TRBD2	.	CASSSNGRVTGELFF	TGTGCCAGCAGTTCCAATGGGAGGGTCACCGGGGAGCTGTTTTTT
TRBV9	TRBJ2-5	TRBD1	.	CASSFSDRAETQYF	TGTGCCAGCAGCTTCTCGGACAGGGCAGAGACCCAGTACTTC
TRBV28	TRBJ2-2	TRBD2	.	CATLAGGGTGELFF	TGTGCCACCTTAGCGGGAGGGGGCACCGGGGAGCTGTTTTTT
TRBV28	TRBJ1-4	.	.	CASSTDRPNEKLFF	TGTGCCAGCAGCACCGACAGACCTAATGAAAAACTGTTTTTT
TRBV7-2	TRBJ1-5	.	.	CASSHNSGRGGQPQHF	TGTGCCAGCAGCCACAACTCCGGGCGGGGGGGGCAGCCCCAGCATTTT
TRBV5-1	TRBJ2-7	TRBD1	.	CASSSPGTGWNEQYF	TGCGCCAGCAGCTCACCCGGGACAGGGTGGAACGAGCAGTACTTC
TRBV14	TRBJ1-2	.	.	CASSQDLRSNYGYTF	TGTGCCAGCAGCCAAGATTTGCGGTCTAACTATGGCTACACCTTC
TRBV5-1	TRBJ1-2	TRBD1	.	CASSLMGQGVGGYTF	TGCGCCAGCAGCTTGATGGGACAGGGGGTTGGTGGCTACACCTTC
TRBV7-9	TRBJ1-5	TRBD1	.	CASSSIQGIRASPQHF	TGTGCCAGCAGCTCGATACAGGGGATCCGAGCTTCGCCCCAGCATTTT
TRBV24-1	TRBJ2-3	.	.	CATSDLRFGGSDTQYF	TGTGCCACCAGTGATTTGCGGTTTGGGGGTTCCGATACGCAGTATTTT
TRBV28	TRBJ2-1	.	.	CASSPFDGSSYNEQFF	TGTGCCAGCAGTCCATTCGACGGGAGCTCCTACAATGAGCAGTTCTTC
TRBV19	TRBJ2-2	TRBD2	.	CASSIDGTSGRANTGELFF	TGTGCCAGTAGTATAGATGGGACTAGCGGGAGGGCGAACACCGGGGAGCTGTTTTTT
TRBV19	TRBJ2-3	.	.	CASSITLAGVKTDTQYF	TGTGCCAGTAGTATCACCCTGGCAGGGGTCAAGACAGATACGCAGTATTTT
TRBV20-1	TRBJ1-5	.	once	CSASDRWKPQHF	TGCAGTGCTAGTGATCGGTGGAAGCCCCAGCATTTT
TRBV6-6	TRBJ2-1	.	.	CASSELGEQFF	TGTGCCAGCTCCGAACTTGGCGAGCAGTTCTTC
TRBV24-1	TRBJ1-2	.	once	CAAGAGYGYTF	TGTGCAGCGGGGGCGGGCTATGGCTACACCTTC
TRBV2	TRBJ1-2	.	.	CASSESTGDYGYTF	TGTGCCAGCAGTGAATCGACAGGCGACTATGGCTACACCTTC
TRBV10-3	TRBJ2-7	.	few	CAIRTEEYEQYF	TGTGCCATCAGGACGGAGGAGTACGAGCAGTACTTC
TRBV5-1	TRBJ2-3	TRBD2	.	CASTILAGADTQYF	TGCGCCAGCACCATACTAGCGGGCGCTGATACGCAGTATTTT
TRBV9	TRBJ2-1	TRBD2	.	CASSVAPGTSVYNEQFF	TGTGCCAGCAGCGTAGCCCCCGGGACTAGCGTATACAATGAGCAGTTCTTC
TRBV7-8	TRBJ2-1	.	.	CASSPLIGSSYNEQFF	TGTGCCAGCAGCCCGCTTATAGGAAGCTCCTACAATGAGCAGTTCTTC
TRBV4-3	TRBJ1-5	.	few	CASSQDGGENQPQHF	TGCGCCAGCAGCCAAGATGGGGGGGAGAATCAGCCCCAGCATTTT